This T cell receptor beta chain was observed in a study of blood T cell repertoires in COVID-19. Turning to the study itself: COVID-19 samples collected from the United States, Italy and Spain covered acute and convalescent phases.

Generated by immunoSEQ multiplex PCR, the TCRdb table keeps only in-frame clones and is missing some. The sample includes 180,000 or so clones, 85% seen only once; the top ten take roughly 20%. Trimming removed 1 base at V and 9 bases at J, with 7 bases between. This CDR3 is built from 11 residues. Germline values: CDR1 SQVTM, CDR2 ANQGSEA. The chain joins TRBV29-1 to TRBJ1-3, with D maybe TRBD1 (5 bases). This TCR was recovered from a person between 65 and 80 years old with COVID-19, enrolled during active disease. Specimen: peripheral blood. As DNA, the CDR3 is TGCAGCGTTGAAGCCGGGGGCACCATATATTTT. It specifies CSVEAGGTIYF.